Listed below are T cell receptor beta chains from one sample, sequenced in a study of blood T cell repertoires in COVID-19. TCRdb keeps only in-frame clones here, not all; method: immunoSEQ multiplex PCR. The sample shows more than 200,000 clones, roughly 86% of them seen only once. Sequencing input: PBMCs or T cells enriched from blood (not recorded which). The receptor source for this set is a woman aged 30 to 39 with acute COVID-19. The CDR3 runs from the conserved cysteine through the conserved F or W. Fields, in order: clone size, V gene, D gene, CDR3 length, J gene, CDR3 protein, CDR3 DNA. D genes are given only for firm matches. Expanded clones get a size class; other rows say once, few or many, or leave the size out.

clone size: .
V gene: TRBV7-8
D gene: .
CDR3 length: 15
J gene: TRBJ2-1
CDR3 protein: CASSLWTALDNEQFF
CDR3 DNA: TGTGCCAGCAGCTTGTGGACAGCGTTGGATAATGAGCAGTTCTTC

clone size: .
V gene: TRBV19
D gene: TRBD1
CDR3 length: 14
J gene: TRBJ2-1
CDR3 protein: CASSDGTVNNEQFF
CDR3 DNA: TGTGCCAGTAGTGACGGGACAGTTAACAATGAGCAGTTCTTC

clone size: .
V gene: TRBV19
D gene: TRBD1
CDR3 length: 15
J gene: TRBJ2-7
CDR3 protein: CASSMGRDRTYEQYF
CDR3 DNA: TGTGCCAGTAGTATGGGCAGGGACAGGACCTACGAGCAGTACTTC

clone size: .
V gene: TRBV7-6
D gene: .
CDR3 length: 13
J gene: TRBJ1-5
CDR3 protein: CASSLRGNQPQHF
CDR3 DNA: TGTGCCAGCAGCTTGAGGGGGAATCAGCCCCAGCATTTT

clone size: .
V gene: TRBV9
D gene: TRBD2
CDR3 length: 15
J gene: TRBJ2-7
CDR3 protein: CASSVGTSGAYEQYF
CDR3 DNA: TGTGCCAGCAGCGTAGGGACTAGCGGGGCGTACGAGCAGTACTTC

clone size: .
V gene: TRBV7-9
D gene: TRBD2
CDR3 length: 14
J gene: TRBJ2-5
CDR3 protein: CASSRSSGQETQYF
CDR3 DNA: TGTGCCAGCAGCCGTTCTAGCGGGCAAGAGACCCAGTACTTC

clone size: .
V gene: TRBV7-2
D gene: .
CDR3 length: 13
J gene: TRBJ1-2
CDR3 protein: CASSLGGRGNFAF
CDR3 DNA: TGTGCCAGCAGCTTAGGAGGGAGGGGCAACTTCGCCTTC

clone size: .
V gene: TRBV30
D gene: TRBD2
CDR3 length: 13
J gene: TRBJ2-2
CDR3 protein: CAWSAGGGGELFF
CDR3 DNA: TGTGCCTGGAGTGCCGGGGGGGGCGGGGAGCTGTTTTTT

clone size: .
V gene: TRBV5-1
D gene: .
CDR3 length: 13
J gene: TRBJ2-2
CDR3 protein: CASSSGLPGELFF
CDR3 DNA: TGCGCCAGCAGCTCGGGACTTCCCGGGGAGCTGTTTTTT

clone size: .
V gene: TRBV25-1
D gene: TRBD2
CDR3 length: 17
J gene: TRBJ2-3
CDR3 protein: CASSENGPGGRTDTQYF
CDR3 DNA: TGTGCCAGCAGTGAAAATGGTCCGGGGGGGCGCACAGATACGCAGTATTTT

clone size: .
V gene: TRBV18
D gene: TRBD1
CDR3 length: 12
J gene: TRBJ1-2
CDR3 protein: CASSPTGAGYTF
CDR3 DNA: TGTGCCAGCTCACCGACAGGGGCTGGCTACACCTTC

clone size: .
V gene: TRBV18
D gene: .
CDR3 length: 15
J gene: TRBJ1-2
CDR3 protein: CASSPEGSGNYGYTF
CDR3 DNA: TGTGCCAGCTCACCCGAAGGGTCAGGGAACTATGGCTACACCTTC

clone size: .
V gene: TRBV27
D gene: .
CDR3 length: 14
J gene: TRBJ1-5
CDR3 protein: CASSFQGGNQPQHF
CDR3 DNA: TGTGCCAGCAGTTTTCAAGGAGGCAATCAGCCCCAGCATTTT

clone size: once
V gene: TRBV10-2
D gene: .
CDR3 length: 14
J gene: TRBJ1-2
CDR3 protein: CASSEIAEDYGYTF
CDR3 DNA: TGCGCCAGCAGTGAAATAGCCGAGGACTATGGCTACACCTTC

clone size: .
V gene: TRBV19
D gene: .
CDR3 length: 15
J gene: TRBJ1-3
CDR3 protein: CASSIWASGGNTIYF
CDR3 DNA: TGTGCCAGTAGTATCTGGGCTTCTGGTGGAAACACCATATATTTT

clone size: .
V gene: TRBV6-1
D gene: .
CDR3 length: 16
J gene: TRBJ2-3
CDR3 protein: CASSEAVLQGTDTQYF
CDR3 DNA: TGTGCCAGCAGTGAAGCGGTGCTACAGGGCACAGATACGCAGTATTTT

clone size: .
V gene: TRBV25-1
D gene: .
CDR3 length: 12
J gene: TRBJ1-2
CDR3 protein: CASSVTGLGYTF
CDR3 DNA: TGTGCCAGCAGTGTCACAGGGTTGGGCTACACCTTC

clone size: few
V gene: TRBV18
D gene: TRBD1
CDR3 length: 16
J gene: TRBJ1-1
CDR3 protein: CASSPPNGQGLGEAFF
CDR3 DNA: TGTGCCAGCTCACCACCGAACGGACAGGGGTTGGGTGAAGCTTTCTTT

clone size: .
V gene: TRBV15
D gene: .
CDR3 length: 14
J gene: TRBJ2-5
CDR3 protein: CATRRGIAAETQYF
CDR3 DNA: TGTGCCACTCGCCGGGGTATTGCGGCGGAGACCCAGTACTTC

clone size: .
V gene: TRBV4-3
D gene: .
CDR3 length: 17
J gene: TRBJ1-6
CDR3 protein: CASSQFRVTFGNSPLHF
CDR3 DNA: TGCGCCAGCAGCCAATTCAGAGTGACATTCGGTAATTCACCCCTCCACTTT

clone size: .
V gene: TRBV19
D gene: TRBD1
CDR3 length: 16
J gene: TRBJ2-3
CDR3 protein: CASSLGQATFTDTQYF
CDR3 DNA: TGTGCCAGTAGTTTGGGACAGGCGACTTTCACAGATACGCAGTATTTT

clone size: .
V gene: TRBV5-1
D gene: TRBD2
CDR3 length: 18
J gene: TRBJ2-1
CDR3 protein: CASSWVVERGGSYNEQFF
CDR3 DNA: TGCGCCAGCAGCTGGGTGGTTGAGCGGGGGGGCTCCTACAATGAGCAGTTCTTC

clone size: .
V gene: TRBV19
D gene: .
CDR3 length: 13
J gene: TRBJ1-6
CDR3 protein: CASSLGAGSPLHF
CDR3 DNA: TGTGCCAGTAGCCTAGGGGCCGGTTCACCCCTCCACTTT

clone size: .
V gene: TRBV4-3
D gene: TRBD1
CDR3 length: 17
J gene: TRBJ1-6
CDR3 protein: CASSQETGGSYNSPLHF
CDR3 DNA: TGCGCCAGCAGCCAAGAAACAGGGGGCTCCTATAATTCACCCCTCCACTTT

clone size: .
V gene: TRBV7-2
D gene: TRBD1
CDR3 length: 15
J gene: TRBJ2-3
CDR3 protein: CASSRTGGALDTQYF
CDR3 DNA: TGTGCCAGCAGCCGTACAGGGGGCGCCTTGGATACGCAGTATTTT

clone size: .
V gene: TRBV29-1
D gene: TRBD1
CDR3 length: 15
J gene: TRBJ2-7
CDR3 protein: CSVNSPGQGTYEQYF
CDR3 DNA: TGCAGCGTGAACTCCCCGGGACAGGGGACCTACGAGCAGTACTTC

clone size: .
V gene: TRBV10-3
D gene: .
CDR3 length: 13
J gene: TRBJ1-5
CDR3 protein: CAIGEGGGQPQHF
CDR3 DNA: TGTGCCATCGGGGAGGGGGGCGGACAGCCCCAGCATTTT

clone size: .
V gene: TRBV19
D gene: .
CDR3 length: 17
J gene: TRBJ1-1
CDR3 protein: CASSILRGGEMNTEAFF
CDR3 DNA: TGTGCCAGTAGTATCTTAAGGGGAGGAGAAATGAACACTGAAGCTTTCTTT

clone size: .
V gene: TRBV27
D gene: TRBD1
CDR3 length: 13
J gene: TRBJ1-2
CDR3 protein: CASSFGQGFHYTF
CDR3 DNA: TGTGCCAGCAGTTTCGGACAGGGTTTTCACTACACCTTC

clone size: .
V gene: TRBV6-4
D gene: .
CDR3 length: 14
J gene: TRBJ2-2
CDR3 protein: CASSFEVNTGELFF
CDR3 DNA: TGTGCCAGCAGTTTTGAGGTGAACACCGGGGAGCTGTTTTTT

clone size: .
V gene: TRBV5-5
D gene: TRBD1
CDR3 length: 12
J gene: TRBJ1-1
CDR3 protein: CASRDRYTEAFF
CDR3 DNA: TGTGCCAGCAGGGACAGGTACACTGAAGCTTTCTTT

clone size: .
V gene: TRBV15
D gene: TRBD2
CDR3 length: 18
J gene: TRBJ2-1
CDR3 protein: CATSRGITSGGARNEQFF
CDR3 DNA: TGTGCCACCAGCAGAGGGATTACTAGCGGGGGGGCTAGGAATGAGCAGTTCTTC

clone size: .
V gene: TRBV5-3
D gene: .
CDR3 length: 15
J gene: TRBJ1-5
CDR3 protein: CARSYVGPSNQPQHF
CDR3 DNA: TGTGCCAGAAGCTACGTGGGCCCTAGCAATCAGCCCCAGCATTTT

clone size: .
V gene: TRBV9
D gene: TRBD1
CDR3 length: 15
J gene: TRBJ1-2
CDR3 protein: CASSATGTANYGYTF
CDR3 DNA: TGTGCCAGCAGCGCGACAGGGACTGCTAACTATGGCTACACCTTC

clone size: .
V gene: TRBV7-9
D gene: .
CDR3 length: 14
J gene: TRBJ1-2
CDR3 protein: CASSTRDKGYGYTF
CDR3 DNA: TGTGCCAGCAGCACCCGGGACAAGGGTTATGGCTACACCTTC

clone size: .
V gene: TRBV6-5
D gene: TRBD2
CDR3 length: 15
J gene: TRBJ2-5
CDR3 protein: CATRTSAGEWETQYF
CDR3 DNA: TGTGCCACCAGGACCTCTGCGGGGGAGTGGGAGACCCAGTACTTC

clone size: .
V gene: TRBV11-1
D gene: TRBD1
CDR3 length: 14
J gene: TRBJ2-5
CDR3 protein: CASSSRDREETQYF
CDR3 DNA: TGTGCCAGCAGCTCAAGGGACAGGGAAGAGACCCAGTACTTC

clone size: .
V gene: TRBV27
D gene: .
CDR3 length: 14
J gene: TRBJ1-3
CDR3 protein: CASRAQGAGNTIYF
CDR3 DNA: TGTGCCAGCAGAGCACAGGGTGCTGGAAACACCATATATTTT

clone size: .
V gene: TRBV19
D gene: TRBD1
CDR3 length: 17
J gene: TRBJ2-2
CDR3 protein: CASSAGQGPIGTGELFF
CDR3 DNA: TGTGCCAGTAGTGCGGGACAGGGCCCTATCGGCACCGGGGAGCTGTTTTTT

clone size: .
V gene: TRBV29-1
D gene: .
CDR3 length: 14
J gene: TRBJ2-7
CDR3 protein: CSVGVHSGSYEQYF
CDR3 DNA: TGCAGCGTTGGAGTTCATTCAGGGTCCTACGAGCAGTACTTC

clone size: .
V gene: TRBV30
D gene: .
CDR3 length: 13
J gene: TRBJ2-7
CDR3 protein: CAWSVDRGYEQYF
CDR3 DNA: TGTGCCTGGAGTGTTGACAGAGGATACGAGCAGTACTTC

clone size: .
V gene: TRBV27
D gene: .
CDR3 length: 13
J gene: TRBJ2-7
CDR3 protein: CASSRGARYEQYF
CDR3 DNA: TGTGCCAGCAGTCGCGGGGCCAGGTACGAGCAGTACTTC

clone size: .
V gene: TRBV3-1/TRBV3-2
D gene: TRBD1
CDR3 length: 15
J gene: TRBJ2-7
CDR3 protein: CASSILDRGLTEQYF
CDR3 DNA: TGTGCCAGCAGCATCCTTGACAGGGGGCTGACCGAGCAGTACTTC

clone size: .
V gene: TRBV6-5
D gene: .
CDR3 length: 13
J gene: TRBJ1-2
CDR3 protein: CASSFSGTTGSTF
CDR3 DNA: TGTGCCAGCAGTTTCTCCGGGACTACGGGTTCCACCTTC

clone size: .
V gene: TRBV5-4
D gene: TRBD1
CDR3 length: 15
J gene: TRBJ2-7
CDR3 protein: CASSLGTGVRYEQYF
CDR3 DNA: TGTGCCAGCAGTTTGGGTACAGGGGTTCGCTACGAGCAGTACTTC

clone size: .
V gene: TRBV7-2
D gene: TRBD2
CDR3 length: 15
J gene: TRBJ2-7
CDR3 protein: CASSSTSGGWIEQYF
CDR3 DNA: TGTGCCAGCAGTTCAACTAGCGGGGGGTGGATCGAGCAGTACTTC

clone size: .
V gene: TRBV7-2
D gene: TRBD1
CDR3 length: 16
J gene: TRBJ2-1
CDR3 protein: CASSHRDRFSYNEQFF
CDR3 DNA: TGTGCCAGCAGCCATAGGGACAGGTTTTCCTACAATGAGCAGTTCTTC

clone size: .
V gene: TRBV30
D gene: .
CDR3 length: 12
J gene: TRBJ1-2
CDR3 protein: CAWRRTAYGYTF
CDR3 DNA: TGTGCCTGGAGGCGGACAGCCTATGGCTACACCTTC

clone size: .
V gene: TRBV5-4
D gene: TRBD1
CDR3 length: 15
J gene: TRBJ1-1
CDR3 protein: CASSVEQGIGTEAFF
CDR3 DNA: TGTGCCAGCAGCGTGGAACAGGGGATTGGGACTGAAGCTTTCTTT

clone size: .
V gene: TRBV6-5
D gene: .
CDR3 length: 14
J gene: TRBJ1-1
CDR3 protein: CASRGWLAGDEAFF
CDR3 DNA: TGTGCCAGCAGGGGGTGGTTAGCCGGGGATGAAGCTTTCTTT

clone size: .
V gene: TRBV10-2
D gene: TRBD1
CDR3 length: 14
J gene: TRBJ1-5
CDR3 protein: CASTGTGGNQPQHF
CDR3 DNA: TGCGCCAGCACAGGGACAGGCGGCAATCAGCCCCAGCATTTT